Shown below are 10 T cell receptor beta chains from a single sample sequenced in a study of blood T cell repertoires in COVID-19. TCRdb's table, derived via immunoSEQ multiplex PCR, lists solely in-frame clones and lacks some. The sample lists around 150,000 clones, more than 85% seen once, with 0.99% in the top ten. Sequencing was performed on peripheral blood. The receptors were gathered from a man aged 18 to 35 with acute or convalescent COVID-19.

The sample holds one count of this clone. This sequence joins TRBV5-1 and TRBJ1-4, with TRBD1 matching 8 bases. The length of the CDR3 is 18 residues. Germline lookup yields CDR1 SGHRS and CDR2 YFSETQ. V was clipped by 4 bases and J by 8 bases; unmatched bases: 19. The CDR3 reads CASSHFDRGSGPQEKLFF. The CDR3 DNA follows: TGCGCCAGCAGCCATTTCGACAGGGGCAGTGGACCTCAGGAAAAACTGTTTTTT.

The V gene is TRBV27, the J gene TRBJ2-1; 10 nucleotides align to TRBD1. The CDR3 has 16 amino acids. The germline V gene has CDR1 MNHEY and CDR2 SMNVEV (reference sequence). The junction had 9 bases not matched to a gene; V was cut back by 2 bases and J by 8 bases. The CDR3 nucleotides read TGTGCCAGCAGTTTAATGGGTTCCGGGACAGGGGATGAGCAGTTCTTC. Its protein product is CASSLMGSGTGDEQFF.

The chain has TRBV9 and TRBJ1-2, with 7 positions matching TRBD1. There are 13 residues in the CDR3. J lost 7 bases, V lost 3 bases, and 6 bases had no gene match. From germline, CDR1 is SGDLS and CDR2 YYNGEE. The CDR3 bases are TGTGCCAGCAGCGCCCGGGACAGCGGTGGCTACACCTTC. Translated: CASSARDSGGYTF.

DNA of the CDR3: TGTGCCACAGGGGATATTACCTATGGCTACACCTTC. Translating it yields CATGDITYGYTF. The chain carries TRBV24-1 and TRBJ1-2, with a weak D call TRBD1 (5 bases). Trimming shortened V by 10 bases and J by 4 bases, and 12 bases separated the two germline ends. In germline, CDR1 is KGHDR, CDR2 SFDVKD. The CDR3 length is 12 residues.

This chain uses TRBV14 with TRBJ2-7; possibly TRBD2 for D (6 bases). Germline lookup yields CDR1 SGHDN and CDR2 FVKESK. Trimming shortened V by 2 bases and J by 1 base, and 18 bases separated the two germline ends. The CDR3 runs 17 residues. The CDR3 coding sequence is TGTGCCAGCAGCCAATCCATCGTGCTGGGGGGTTCCTACGAGCAGTACGTC. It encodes CASSQSIVLGGSYEQYV.

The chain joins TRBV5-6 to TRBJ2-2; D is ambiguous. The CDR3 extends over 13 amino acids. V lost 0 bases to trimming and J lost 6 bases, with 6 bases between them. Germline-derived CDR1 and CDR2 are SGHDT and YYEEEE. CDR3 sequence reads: CASSLELSGELFF. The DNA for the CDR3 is TGTGCCAGCAGCTTGGAGCTATCCGGGGAGCTGTTTTTT. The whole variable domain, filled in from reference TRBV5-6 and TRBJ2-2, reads DAGVTQSPTHLIKTRGQQVTLRCSPKSGHDTVSWYQQALGQGPQFIFQYYEEEERQRGNFPDRFSGHQFPNYSSELNVNALLLGDSALYLCASSLELSGELFFGEGSRLTVL.

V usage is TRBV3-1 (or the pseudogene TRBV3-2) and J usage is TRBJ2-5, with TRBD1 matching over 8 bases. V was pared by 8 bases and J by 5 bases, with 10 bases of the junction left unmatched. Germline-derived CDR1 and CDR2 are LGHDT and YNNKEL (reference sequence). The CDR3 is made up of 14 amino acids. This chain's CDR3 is CASGTRTGQETQYF. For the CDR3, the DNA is TGTGCCAGCGGGACCCGGACAGGGCAGGAGACCCAGTACTTC.

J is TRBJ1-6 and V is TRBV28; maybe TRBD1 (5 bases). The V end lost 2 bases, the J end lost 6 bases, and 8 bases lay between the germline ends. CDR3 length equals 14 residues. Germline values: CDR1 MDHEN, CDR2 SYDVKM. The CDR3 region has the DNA TGTGCCAGCAGTTTAGGGGGGACTAATTCACCCCTCCACTTT. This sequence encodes CASSLGGTNSPLHF.

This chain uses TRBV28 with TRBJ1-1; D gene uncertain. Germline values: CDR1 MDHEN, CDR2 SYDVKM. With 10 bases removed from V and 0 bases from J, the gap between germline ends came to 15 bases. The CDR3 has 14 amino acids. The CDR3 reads CATSPGIMNTEAFF. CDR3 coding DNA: TGTGCCACTAGTCCGGGTATCATGAACACTGAAGCTTTCTTT.

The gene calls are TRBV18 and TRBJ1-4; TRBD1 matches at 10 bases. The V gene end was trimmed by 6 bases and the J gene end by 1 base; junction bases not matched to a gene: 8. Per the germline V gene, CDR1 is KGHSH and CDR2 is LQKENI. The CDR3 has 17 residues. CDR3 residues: CASSLYGTGVTNEKLFF. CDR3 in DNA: TGTGCCAGCTCGCTCTACGGGACAGGGGTAACTAATGAAAAACTGTTTTTT.